A single T cell receptor (beta chain) is shown here with its context. At one boundary the junction diverges from the germline segment, which might be a read error. These data originate in a study of T cell repertoires in cytomegalovirus infection. TCRdb itself ran the reads through MiXCR, one entry per CDR3 protein. The sample consists of approximately 700,000 distinct CDR3 sequences, approximately 40% of them appearing once. The CDR3 runs to 15 residues. The V gene's germline CDR1 is MNHNY and CDR2 SVGAGI (reference sequence). The TCR comes from a human donor in good health (CMV status not recorded). Some clones in this sample may be carry-over from other donors' samples. Sequenced material: PBMCs. The chain uses TRBV6-6 and TRBJ1-1, with 9 bases aligning to TRBD1. This CDR3 is CASRGPGTGNTDAFF. CDR3 in DNA: TGTGCCAGCAGGGGCCCCGGGACAGGGAACACTGACGCTTTCTTT.